Following are 30 T cell receptor beta chains from one sample sequenced in a study of blood T cell repertoires in COVID-19. Profiled with immunoSEQ multiplex PCR; TCRdb holds only in-frame clones, not every one. The sample holds tens of thousands of clones, about 91% seen once. The sample was peripheral blood. The receptor set was obtained from an elderly woman with acute or convalescent COVID-19.

The chain has TRBV5-5 and TRBJ1-2; D is uncertain. The ends were cut back, 2 bases at V and 3 bases at J, with 8 bases in the middle. This CDR3 spans 13 amino acids. The germline V gene has CDR1 SGHKS and CDR2 YYEKEE (reference sequence). In nucleotides, the CDR3 is TGTGCCAGCAGCTTTGATTTAGACTATGGCTACACCTTC. The encoded protein is CASSFDLDYGYTF.

The chain recombines TRBV4-3 with TRBJ1-5; D ambiguous. Germline lookup yields CDR1 LGHNA and CDR2 YSLEER. The CDR3 length is 13 residues. V was cut by 4 bases and J by 4 bases, with 8 bases left in between. The CDR3 coding sequence is TGCGCCAGCAGCCCCCGAGGGAATCAGCCCCAGCATTTT. Amino acids: CASSPRGNQPQHF.

The chain joins TRBV7-3 to TRBJ2-3; possibly TRBD2 for D (5 bases). The CDR3 is made up of 14 amino acids. The V end was cut by 3 bases, the J end by 4 bases, with 11 bases between. The germline V gene has CDR1 SGHTA and CDR2 FQGTGA. The CDR3 nucleotides read TGTGCCAGCAGCTTTAGGACGGAGGCAGATACGCAGTATTTT. Its protein is CASSFRTEADTQYF.

This clone was seen more than once but under ten times. The V call is TRBV24-1, the J call TRBJ1-1; D is undetermined. This CDR3 has 12 residues. Trimming removed 3 bases at V and 5 bases at J, with 6 bases between. Looked up from germline, CDR1 is KGHDR and CDR2 is SFDVKD. The CDR3: CATSDGRTEAFF. The CDR3 coding sequence is TGTGCCACCAGTGATGGGAGGACTGAAGCTTTCTTT.

V is TRBV30 and J is TRBJ1-2; D might be TRBD1 (6 bases). Germline CDR1 GTSNPN, CDR2 SVGIG (reference sequence). The CDR3 spans 14 residues. The V gene lost 0 bases and the J gene lost 4 bases, with 12 bases spanning the gap. The CDR3 nucleotides read TGTGCCTGGAGTGTACGGGCAGGGGCCTATGGCTACACCTTC. This encodes CAWSVRAGAYGYTF.

CDR3 nucleotides: TGTGCCAGCAGCCAACAGGGAAGGGAGAGTGAAAAACTGTTTTTT. It is translated as CASSQQGRESEKLFF. The chain links TRBV2 to TRBJ1-4; perhaps TRBD1 as D (6 bases). Germline CDR1 and CDR2: SNHLY and FYNNEI. The length of the CDR3 is 15 residues. Trimming pared 6 bases from V and 7 bases from J, leaving 18 bases between.

The chain has TRBV18 and TRBJ2-5, with 14 bases lining up with TRBD2. Germline CDR1 is KGHSH and CDR2 is LQKENI. The CDR3 covers 14 residues. The ends lost 1 base at V and 9 bases at J; junction bases unmatched: 1. CDR3 loop: CASSPRLAGGSQYF. The CDR3 nucleotides are TGTGCCAGCTCACCACGACTAGCGGGGGGGTCCCAGTACTTC.

The chain recombines TRBV7-3 with TRBJ2-5, with no clear D. V was pared by 1 base and J by 3 bases, with 6 bases between. Germline V gives CDR1 SGHTA, CDR2 FQGTGA. The CDR3 has 13 residues. In DNA form, the CDR3 reads TGTGCCAGCAGCTTAATCCCAGAAGAGACCCAGTACTTC. Its translation is CASSLIPEETQYF.

The CDR3 spells CASSPSNRQARAFF. The CDR3 DNA sequence: TGCGCCAGCAGCCCATCAAATCGACAGGCTCGCGCTTTCTTT. The genes are TRBV23-1 and TRBJ1-1, with D possibly TRBD1 on 6 matching bases. TRBV23-1 is an ORF for which the function is uncertain. CDR3 length: 14 residues. Trimming removed 6 bases at V and 11 bases at J, with 22 bases between.

V gene TRBV6-5 combines with J gene TRBJ1-5; weak D call: TRBD1 (5 bases). V was clipped by 7 bases and J by 0 bases, with 13 bases between them. The germline V gene encodes CDR1 MNHEY and CDR2 SVGAGI. CDR3 size: 15 residues. The CDR3 region is CASNPGLYSNQPQHF. CDR3 DNA: TGTGCCAGCAATCCGGGACTCTATAGCAATCAGCCCCAGCATTTT.

This chain links TRBV27 with TRBJ2-1; no firm D call. V was cut by 4 bases and J by 4 bases, with 8 bases left in between. CDR3 size: 13 residues. The V gene's germline CDR1 is MNHEY and CDR2 SMNVEV (reference sequence). CDR3: CASSSSPYNEQFF. For the CDR3, the DNA is TGTGCCAGCAGTTCAAGCCCTTACAATGAGCAGTTCTTC.

Turning to this clone: The same CDR3 also results from other DNA sequences found in this sample. The V gene is TRBV5-1, the J gene TRBJ1-1; possibly TRBD1 for D (6 bases). The CDR3 spans 14 residues. V was trimmed by 2 bases and J by 0 bases, leaving 8 bases between them. The germline CDR1 and CDR2 sequences are SGHRS and YFSETQ. The CDR3 bases are TGCGCCAGCAGCTTAGGACAGATGAACACTGAAGCTTTCTTT. This sequence encodes CASSLGQMNTEAFF.

The J gene is TRBJ2-6, the V gene TRBV6-2 or TRBV6-3; D perhaps matches TRBD1 (6 bases). V dropped 5 bases and J dropped 0 bases, with 14 bases sitting between them. This CDR3 spans 17 amino acids. CDR1 is MNHEY and CDR2 is SVGEGT in the germline V gene. CDR3 sequence reads: CASSRGQFLSGANVLTF. Here the CDR3 DNA reads TGTGCCAGCAGTCGCGGACAGTTCCTCTCTGGGGCCAACGTCCTGACTTTC.

The chain links TRBV25-1 to TRBJ2-2, with 7 bases that match TRBD1. Germline CDR1 MGHDK, CDR2 SYGVNS. The CDR3 is 14 amino acids. The junction had 3 bases not matched to a gene; V was cut back by 7 bases and J by 1 base. Here the CDR3 reads CASKRQGNTGELFF. Here the CDR3 DNA reads TGTGCCAGCAAAAGACAGGGGAACACCGGGGAGCTGTTTTTT.

CDR3 nucleotide sequence: TGCGCCAGCAGCTTGGCCTTGACAGGGACGGATGAAAAACTGTTTTTT. Translating it yields CASSLALTGTDEKLFF. The chain joins TRBV5-1 to TRBJ1-4, with 7 bases that match TRBD1. Germline values: CDR1 SGHRS, CDR2 YFSETQ. This CDR3 region has 16 residues. V lost 0 bases, J lost 6 bases, and 8 bases stayed unmatched. Full variable domain (missing parts from reference TRBV5-1 and TRBJ1-4): KAGVTQTPRYLIKTRGQQVTLSCSPISGHRSVSWYQQTPGQGLQFLFEYFSETQRNKGNFPGRFSGRQFSNSRSEMNVSTLELGDSALYLCASSLALTGTDEKLFFGSGTQLSVL.

The gene calls are TRBV6-1 and TRBJ1-2; D not resolved. The CDR3 covers 14 residues. Germline CDR1 is MNHNS and CDR2 is SASEGT. Trimming shortened V by 2 bases and J by 1 base, and 8 bases separated the two germline ends. The CDR3 loop reads CASSENGFNYGYTF. In DNA, the CDR3 is TGTGCCAGCAGTGAAAACGGGTTTAACTATGGCTACACCTTC.

This clone was picked up one time. This sequence joins TRBV11-1 and TRBJ2-3; TRBD2 matches at 10 bases. The CDR3 covers 16 residues. J gave up 4 bases and V 1 base, and 5 bases lay outside the gene matches. The germline gives CDR1 SGHAT, CDR2 FQDESV (reference sequence). The CDR3 loop reads CASSLVGSGGPDTQYF. The CDR3, as DNA: TGTGCCAGCAGCTTAGTAGGTAGCGGGGGGCCAGATACGCAGTATTTT. The entire variable domain, with the rest obtained from reference TRBV11-1 and TRBJ2-3, is as follows: EAEVAQSPRYKITEKSQAVAFWCDPISGHATLYWYRQILGQGPELLVQFQDESVVDDSQLPKDRFSAERLKGVDSTLKIQPAELGDSAMYLCASSLVGSGGPDTQYFGPGTRLTVL.

The genes are TRBV5-1 and TRBJ2-1, with D uncertain. Deletions cut 4 bases from V and 7 bases from J, with 6 bases between. The CDR3 extends over 11 amino acids. Germline V gene data show CDR1 as SGHRS and CDR2 as YFSETQ. The CDR3 spells CASSIQNEQFF. CDR3 nucleotides: TGCGCCAGCAGCATACAAAATGAGCAGTTCTTC.

J is TRBJ2-7 and V is TRBV24-1; D might be TRBD1 (6 bases). The CDR3 totals 14 residues. Trimming took 9 bases from V and 0 from J, leaving 14 bases between them. Germline assignment: CDR1 KGHDR and CDR2 SFDVKD. Written as DNA, the CDR3 is TGTGCCACCCGATCGACAGGCTACTCCTACGAGCAGTACTTC. This codes for CATRSTGYSYEQYF.

V usage is TRBV19 and J usage is TRBJ1-2; D is perhaps TRBD1 (6 bases). CDR1 is LNHDA and CDR2 is SQIVND in the germline V gene (reference sequence). V was clipped by 5 bases and J by 9 bases, with 19 bases between them. This CDR3 spans 14 amino acids. CDR3 DNA sequence: TGTGCCAGTAGTCCCTGGGGGCCACAGGGCAGCTACACCTTC. Its translation is CASSPWGPQGSYTF.

The chain uses TRBV4-3 and TRBJ1-1; 9 nucleotides align to TRBD1. The CDR3 is made up of 15 amino acids. J was trimmed by 3 bases and V by 2 bases; bases with no gene match: 4. Germline CDR1 reads LGHNA; CDR2 reads YSLEER. Here the CDR3 reads CASSQTGQGYTEAFF. The CDR3 DNA reads TGCGCCAGCAGCCAAACTGGACAGGGGTACACTGAAGCTTTCTTT.

V gene TRBV3-1 (or the pseudogene TRBV3-2) combines with J gene TRBJ1-1; TRBD1 agrees at 9 bases. V shed 3 bases and J 1 base; nucleotides not matched to a gene: 15. The CDR3 has 19 amino acids. Germline CDR1 is LGHDT and CDR2 is YNNKEL (reference sequence). The CDR3 region has the DNA TGTGCCAGCAGCCAGGTTTTTAAGGGACAGGGAGCCGGGAACACTGAAGCTTTCTTT. Translating gives CASSQVFKGQGAGNTEAFF.

This CDR3 reads CASNPDPSGGSYEQYF. CDR3 DNA: TGCGCCAGCAACCCAGATCCTAGCGGGGGCTCCTACGAGCAGTACTTC. The chain joins TRBV5-1 to TRBJ2-7; 10 bases match TRBD2. The germline V gene has CDR1 SGHRS and CDR2 YFSETQ. The ends lost 6 bases at V and 0 bases at J; junction bases unmatched: 9. The CDR3 sequence is 16 residues long.

This clone is a singleton in its sample. J is TRBJ2-7 and V is TRBV6-2 or TRBV6-3; perhaps TRBD2 as D (6 bases). Germline V gene lookup returns CDR1 MNHEY and CDR2 SVGEGT. Trimming cost V 4 bases and J 1 base, with 11 bases left between them. The CDR3 runs 14 residues. CDR3 amino acids: CASSSATRSYEQYF. CDR3 nucleotide sequence: TGTGCCAGCAGTTCAGCGACTAGGTCCTACGAGCAGTACTTC.

The gene calls are TRBV24-1 and TRBJ2-7, with D possibly being TRBD2 (5 bases). Trimming took off 10 bases at V and 5 bases at J, with 11 bases between the two ends. The germline V gene encodes CDR1 KGHDR and CDR2 SFDVKD. The CDR3 is 11 residues long. The CDR3 sequence: CATRGRNEQYF. CDR3 nucleotide sequence: TGTGCCACTAGAGGGCGGAACGAGCAGTACTTC.

The chain links TRBV18 to TRBJ1-3; D gene uncertain. Deletions cut 5 bases from V and 0 bases from J, with 5 bases between. Per germline, CDR1 KGHSH and CDR2 LQKENI. The CDR3 extends over 13 amino acids. CDR3 DNA: TGTGCCAGCTCAGAGAGCTCTGGAAACACCATATATTTT. Encoded protein: CASSESSGNTIYF.

V gene TRBV27 combines with J gene TRBJ1-5; perhaps TRBD1 as D (5 bases). CDR1 and CDR2 from the germline V gene are MNHEY and SMNVEV (reference sequence). This CDR3 comprises 15 residues. V dropped 6 bases and J dropped 2 bases, with 14 bases sitting between them. CDR3 DNA sequence: TGTGCCAGCAGCTCCGGGACTTTCGGCAATCAGCCCCAGCATTTT. Translation: CASSSGTFGNQPQHF.

This chain connects TRBV5-1 to TRBJ1-1, with 10 nucleotides matching TRBD1. Per the germline V gene, CDR1 is SGHRS and CDR2 is YFSETQ. With V trimmed by 0 bases and J by 3 bases, 11 bases remained unmatched. CDR3 length: 18 amino acids. CDR3 sequence: CASSLVPQGQGEDTEAFF. DNA for the CDR3: TGCGCCAGCAGCTTGGTGCCCCAAGGACAGGGGGAGGACACTGAAGCTTTCTTT.

The V call is TRBV5-6, the J call TRBJ1-1, with D possibly being TRBD1 (5 bases). The CDR3 spans 15 residues. Germline CDR1 SGHDT, CDR2 YYEEEE. V dropped 3 bases and J dropped 0 bases, with 12 bases sitting between them. This CDR3 reads CASSSPGGMNTEAFF. The CDR3 nucleotides read TGTGCCAGCAGCTCGCCCGGGGGGATGAACACTGAAGCTTTCTTT.

This clone was detected a few times. The chain has TRBV19 and TRBJ1-6, with 7 bases aligning to TRBD1. Germline CDR1 LNHDA, CDR2 SQIVND (reference sequence). J lost 5 bases, V lost 4 bases, and 8 bases had no gene match. The CDR3 has 16 residues. The CDR3 sequence is CASSTQRTGDNSPLHF. DNA for the CDR3: TGTGCCAGTAGTACCCAGAGGACAGGAGATAATTCACCCCTCCACTTT. Together with reference TRBV19 and TRBJ1-6, the CDR3 gives the full variable domain: DGGITQSPKYLFRKEGQNVTLSCEQNLNHDAMYWYRQDPGQGLRLIYYSQIVNDFQKGDIAEGYSVSREKKESFPLTVTSAQKNPTAFYLCASSTQRTGDNSPLHFGNGTRLTVT.